The entry that follows covers one T cell receptor beta chain sequence. The antigen remains undetermined. Looked up from germline, CDR1 is WNHNN and CDR2 is SYGVQD (reference sequence). This CDR3 has 16 amino acids. V lost 4 bases, J lost 2 bases, and 5 bases stayed unmatched. This entry comes from a study of cytomegalovirus exposure and HLA in healthy donors. Study background: Prior work identified 120 million or so unique TCR beta sequences in 150 million to 200 million T cells.

Study-level points and caveats: Roughly uniform sequencing depth across donors was assumed, possibly incorrectly. Later analysis associated a missense DCLRE1C variant with TCR beta V- and J-gene trimming. Earlier analysis found most TCR beta V segments productive about 90% or about 30% of the time.

PCR used 60 Vbeta primers and 13 Jbeta primers. Here immunoSEQ multiplex PCR was the method, and the copy in TCRdb shows in-frame clones only, minus some. Found here are around 130,000 clones, roughly 70% of them singletons; the top ten hold 6.6%. Material: PBMCs. The V call is TRBV10-1, the J call TRBJ2-1, with 10 positions matching TRBD2. The receptor's source is a man aged 35 to 55 in good health and CMV-seropositive. CDR3 DNA: TGCGCCAGCAGTGGGAATCTAGCGGGAGCCTACAATGAGCAGTTCTTC. Its translation is CASSGNLAGAYNEQFF.